This entry features one T cell receptor (beta chain) sequence. Its antigen remains unknown. The V segment lost 1 base and the J segment 8 bases; nucleotides outside the gene matches: 7. The CDR3 runs 14 residues. The V gene's germline CDR1 is GTSNPN and CDR2 SVGIG (reference sequence). Sequenced by immunoSEQ multiplex PCR; TCRdb stores in-frame clones only, minus some. The repertoire holds tens of thousands of clones, around 83% seen once, with 10% to 13% in the top ten. This specimen belongs to a study of lymphopenia after photon versus proton radiotherapy. Broader study findings: Larger post-nadir TCR diversity loss correlated inversely with survival in deceased patients. Only patients who died were analyzed for survival; proton advantage is unproven.

This specimen was peripheral blood, taken from a patient treated with proton-based radiotherapy. This receptor was identified in a woman between 65 and 79 years old with pancreatic cancer. Some clones in this sample may be carry-over from other donors' samples. The chain couples TRBV30 to TRBJ2-2; 7 positions agree with TRBD2. CDR3 amino acids: CAWSEVAGAGELFF. DNA of the CDR3: TGTGCCTGGAGTGAGGTGGCGGGAGCTGGGGAGCTGTTTTTT.